This TCR beta chain was sequenced during a study of molecular identifiers for immune sequencing clone quantification. Study information: Naive CD8 RNA (20,000 or 100,000 cells) was divided into five aliquots, with four sequenced.

Previously reported methods and listed TCR primers produced the bulk TCR libraries. One entry per CDR3 protein, called by TCRdb with MiXCR from the PCR reads. The data show about 510,000 distinct CDR3 sequences, 25% seen once. Sorting recovered naive CD8 T cells on a CD8+CD4-CCR7+CD45RA+ profile. This clonotype was observed many times. What it binds is unknown. Study-wide findings and caveats: Clonotypes topping 20 RNA copies carried over 97% of effector molecules but under 1% of naive ones.

The source is a human donor in good health. Some libraries in this study had Jurkat cell RNA spiked in. Material: naive CD8+ T cells from blood, with Jurkat cell RNA spiked in. Subset of the sample: FACS-sorted CD8+CD4-CCR7+CD45RA+ naive T cells.

The CDR3 here is CASSPDWGFTEAFF. Here the CDR3 DNA reads TGTGCCAGCAGCCCGGACTGGGGATTCACTGAAGCTTTCTTT. This sequence joins TRBV5-5 and TRBJ1-1; D gene unclear. Germline values: CDR1 SGHKS, CDR2 YYEKEE (reference sequence). This CDR3 is 14 amino acids long. The germline V and J ends were trimmed by 4 bases and 4 bases, with 14 bases remaining between them.